The source of this T cell receptor beta chain is a study of monozygotic twins with inflammatory bowel disease. Regarding the study as a whole: T cell subtypes that differed could not be told apart.

Note on this clonotype: Antigen unknown.

Template switching introduced UMIs that contain a 6-nucleotide sample barcode. TCRdb reprocessed the 5' RACE reads, keeping one entry per CDR3 protein, no DNA. The sample is made up of around 150,000 distinct CDR3 sequences, and the top ten hold around 2.4% of it. From whole blood, total RNA was isolated without any sorting of T cells. Germline loops: CDR1 DFQATT, CDR2 SNEGSKA (reference sequence). This CDR3 region has 18 residues. This receptor was taken from a human donor with ulcerative colitis or Crohn's disease, or a healthy co-twin of an affected twin (not recorded which). The chain employs TRBV20-1 and TRBJ2-1; absent DNA, TCRdb's TRBD2 call cannot be checked. Input material: blood. The CDR3 reads CSARVGQMAGESYNEQFF.